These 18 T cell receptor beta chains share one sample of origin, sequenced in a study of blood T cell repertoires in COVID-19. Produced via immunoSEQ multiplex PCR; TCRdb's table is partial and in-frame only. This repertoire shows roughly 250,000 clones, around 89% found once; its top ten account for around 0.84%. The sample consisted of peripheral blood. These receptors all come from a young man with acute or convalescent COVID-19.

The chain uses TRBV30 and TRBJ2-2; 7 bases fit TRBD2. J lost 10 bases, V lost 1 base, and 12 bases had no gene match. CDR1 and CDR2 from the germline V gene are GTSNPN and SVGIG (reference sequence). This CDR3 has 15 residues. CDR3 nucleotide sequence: TGTGCCTGGAGTGGGACTAGAAGGAGTGCCGCGGAGCTGTTTTTT. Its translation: CAWSGTRRSAAELFF.

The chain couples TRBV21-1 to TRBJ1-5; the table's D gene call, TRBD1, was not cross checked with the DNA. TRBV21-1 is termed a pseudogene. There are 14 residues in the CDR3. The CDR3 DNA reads TGTGCCAGCAGCAAAGAGGCAGGGGGACAGCCCCAGCATTTT. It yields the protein CASSKEAGGQPQHF.

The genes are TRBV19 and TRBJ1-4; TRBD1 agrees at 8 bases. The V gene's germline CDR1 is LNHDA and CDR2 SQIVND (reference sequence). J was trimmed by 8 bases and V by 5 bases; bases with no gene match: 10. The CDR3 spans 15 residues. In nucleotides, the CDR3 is TGTGCCAGTAGTTCCAAGACAGGGGCAGTCGAAAAACTGTTTTTT. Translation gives CASSSKTGAVEKLFF.

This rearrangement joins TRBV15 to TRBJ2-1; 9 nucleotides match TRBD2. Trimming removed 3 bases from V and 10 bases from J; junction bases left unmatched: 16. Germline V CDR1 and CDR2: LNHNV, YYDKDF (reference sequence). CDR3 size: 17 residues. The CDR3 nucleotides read TGTGCCACCAGCAGCGAGGGCGGTGCGGGAGGGCCAAGGGAGCAGTTCTTC. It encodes CATSSEGGAGGPREQFF.

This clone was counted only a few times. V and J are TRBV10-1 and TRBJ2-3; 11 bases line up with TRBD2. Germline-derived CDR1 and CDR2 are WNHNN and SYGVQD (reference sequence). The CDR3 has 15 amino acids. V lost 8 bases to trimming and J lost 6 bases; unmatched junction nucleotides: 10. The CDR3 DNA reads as TGCGCCAGCGGAGGGACTAGCGGAAAGACCGATACGCAGTATTTT. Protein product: CASGGTSGKTDTQYF.

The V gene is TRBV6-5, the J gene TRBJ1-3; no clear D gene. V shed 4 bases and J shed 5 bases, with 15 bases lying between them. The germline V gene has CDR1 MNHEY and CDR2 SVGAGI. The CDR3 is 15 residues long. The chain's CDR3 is CASSSSTKHRNTIYF. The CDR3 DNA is TGTGCCAGCAGTTCCTCCACGAAACACCGAAACACCATATATTTT.

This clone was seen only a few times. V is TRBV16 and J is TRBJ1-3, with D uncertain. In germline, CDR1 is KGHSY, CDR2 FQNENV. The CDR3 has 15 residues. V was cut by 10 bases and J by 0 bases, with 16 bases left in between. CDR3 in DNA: TGTGCCACAAAAAAAGAGAAACTCTCTGGAAACACCATATATTTT. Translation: CATKKEKLSGNTIYF.

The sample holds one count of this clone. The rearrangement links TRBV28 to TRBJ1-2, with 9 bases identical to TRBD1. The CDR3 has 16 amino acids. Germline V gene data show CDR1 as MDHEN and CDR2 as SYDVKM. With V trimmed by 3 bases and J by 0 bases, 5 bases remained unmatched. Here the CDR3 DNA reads TGTGCCAGCAGTTTCCGTGGGACAGGGTCTAACTATGGCTACACCTTC. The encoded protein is CASSFRGTGSNYGYTF.

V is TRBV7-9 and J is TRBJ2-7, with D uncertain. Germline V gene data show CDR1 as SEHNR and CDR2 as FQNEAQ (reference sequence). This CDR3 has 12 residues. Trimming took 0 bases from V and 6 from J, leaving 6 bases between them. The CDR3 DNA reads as TGTGCCAGCAGCTTAGCCTACGGCGAGCAGTACTTC. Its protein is CASSLAYGEQYF.

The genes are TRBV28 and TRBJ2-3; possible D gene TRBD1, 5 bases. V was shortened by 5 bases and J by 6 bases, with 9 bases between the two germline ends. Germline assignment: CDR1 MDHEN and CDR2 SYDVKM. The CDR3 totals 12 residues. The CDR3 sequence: CASSARGDTQYF. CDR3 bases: TGTGCCAGCAGTGCAAGGGGTGATACGCAGTATTTT.

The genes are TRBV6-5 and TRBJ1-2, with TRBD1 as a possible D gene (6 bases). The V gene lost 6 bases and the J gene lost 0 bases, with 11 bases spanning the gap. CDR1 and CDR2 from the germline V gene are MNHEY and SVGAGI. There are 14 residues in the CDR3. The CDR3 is CASRGDIPNYGYTF. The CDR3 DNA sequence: TGTGCCAGCAGGGGGGACATTCCTAACTATGGCTACACCTTC.

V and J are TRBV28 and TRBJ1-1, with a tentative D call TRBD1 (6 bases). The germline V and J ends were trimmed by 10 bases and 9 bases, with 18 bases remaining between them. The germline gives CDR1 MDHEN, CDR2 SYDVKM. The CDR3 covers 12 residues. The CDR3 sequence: CATLLQGLKAFF. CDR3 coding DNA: TGTGCCACCCTACTCCAGGGGCTGAAAGCTTTCTTT. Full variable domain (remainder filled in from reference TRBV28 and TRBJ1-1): DVKVTQSSRYLVKRTGEKVFLECVQDMDHENMFWYRQDPGLGLRLIYFSYDVKMKEKGDIPEGYSVSREKKERFSLILESASTNQTSMYLCATLLQGLKAFFGQGTRLTVV.

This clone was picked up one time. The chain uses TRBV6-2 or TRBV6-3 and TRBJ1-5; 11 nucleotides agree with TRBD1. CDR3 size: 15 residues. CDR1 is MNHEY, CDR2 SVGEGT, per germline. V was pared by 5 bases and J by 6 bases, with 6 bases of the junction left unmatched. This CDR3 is CASSQDRGPSQPQHF. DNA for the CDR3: TGTGCCAGCAGTCAGGACAGGGGGCCGAGTCAGCCCCAGCATTTT.

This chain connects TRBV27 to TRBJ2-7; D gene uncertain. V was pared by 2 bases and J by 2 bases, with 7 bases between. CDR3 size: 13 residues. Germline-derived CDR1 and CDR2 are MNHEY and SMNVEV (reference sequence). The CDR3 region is CASSLAPTYEQYF. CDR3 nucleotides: TGTGCCAGCAGTTTAGCTCCTACCTACGAGCAGTACTTC.

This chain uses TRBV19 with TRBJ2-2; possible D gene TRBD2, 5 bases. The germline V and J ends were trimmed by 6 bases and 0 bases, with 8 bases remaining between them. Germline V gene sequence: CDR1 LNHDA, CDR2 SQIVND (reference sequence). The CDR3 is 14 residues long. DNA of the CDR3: TGTGCCAGTAGGAGCGGCGCGAACACCGGGGAGCTGTTTTTT. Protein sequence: CASRSGANTGELFF.

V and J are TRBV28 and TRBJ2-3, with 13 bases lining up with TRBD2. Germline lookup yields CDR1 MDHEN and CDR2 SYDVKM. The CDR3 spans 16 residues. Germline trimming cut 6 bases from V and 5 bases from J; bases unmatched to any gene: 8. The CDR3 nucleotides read TGTGCCAGCAGCCAACTACTAGCGGGGGGGCAAGATACGCAGTATTTT. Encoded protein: CASSQLLAGGQDTQYF.

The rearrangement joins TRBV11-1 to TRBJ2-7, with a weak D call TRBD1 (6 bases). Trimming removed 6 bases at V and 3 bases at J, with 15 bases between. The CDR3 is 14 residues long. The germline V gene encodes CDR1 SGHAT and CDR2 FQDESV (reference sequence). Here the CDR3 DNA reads TGTGCCAGCAGTCGAGACAGGCCCATCTACGAGCAGTACTTC. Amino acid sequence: CASSRDRPIYEQYF.

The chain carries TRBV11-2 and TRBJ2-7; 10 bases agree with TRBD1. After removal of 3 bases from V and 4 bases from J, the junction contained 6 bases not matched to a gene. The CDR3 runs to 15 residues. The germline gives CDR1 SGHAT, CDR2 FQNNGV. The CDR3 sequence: CASSFRQGATYEQYF. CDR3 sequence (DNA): TGTGCCAGCAGCTTCAGACAGGGGGCGACTTACGAGCAGTACTTC.